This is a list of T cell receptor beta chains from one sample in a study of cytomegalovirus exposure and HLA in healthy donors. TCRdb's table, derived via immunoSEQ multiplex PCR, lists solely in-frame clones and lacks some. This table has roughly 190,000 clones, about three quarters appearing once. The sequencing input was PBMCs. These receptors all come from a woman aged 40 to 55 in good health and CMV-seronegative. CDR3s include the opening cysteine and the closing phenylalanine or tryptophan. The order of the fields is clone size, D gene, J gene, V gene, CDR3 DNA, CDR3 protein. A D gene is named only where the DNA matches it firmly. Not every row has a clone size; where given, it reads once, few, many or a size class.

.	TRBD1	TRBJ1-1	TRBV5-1	TGCGCCAGCAGCTTGGCAGGGGGCGTGAACACTGAAGCTTTCTTT	CASSLAGGVNTEAFF
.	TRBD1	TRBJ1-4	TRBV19	TGTGCCAGTAGTGACAGGGGACCTCCAACTAATGAAAAACTGTTTTTT	CASSDRGPPTNEKLFF
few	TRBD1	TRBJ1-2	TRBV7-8	TGTGCCAGCAGCTCTGGACAGGGGTATGGCTACACCTTC	CASSSGQGYGYTF
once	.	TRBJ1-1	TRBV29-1	TGCAGCGTTGAAGAGGCCCTAGCTTTCTTT	CSVEEALAFF
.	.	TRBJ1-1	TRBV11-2	TGTGCCAGCAGCTTATCTACCCCGGGCACTGAAGCTTTCTTT	CASSLSTPGTEAFF
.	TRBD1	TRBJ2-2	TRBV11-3	TGTGCCAGCAGCTTAGATCGACAGGGGTGGAACACCGGGGAGCTGTTTTTT	CASSLDRQGWNTGELFF
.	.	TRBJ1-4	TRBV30	TGTGCCTGGAGTGGAGGGTCAGGTTACGAAAAACTGTTTTTT	CAWSGGSGYEKLFF
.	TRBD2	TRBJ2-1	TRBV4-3	TGCGCCAGCAGCCAAGATCGGCTAGCGGAGTACAATGAGCAGTTCTTC	CASSQDRLAEYNEQFF
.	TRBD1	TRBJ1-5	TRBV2	TGTGCCAGCAGTGACAGGGGGTCTAGCAATCAGCCCCAGCATTTT	CASSDRGSSNQPQHF
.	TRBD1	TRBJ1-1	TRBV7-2	TGTGCCAGCAGACCGCAGACAGGGGGGGACACTGAAGCTTTCTTT	CASRPQTGGDTEAFF
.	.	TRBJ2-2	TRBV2	TGTGCCAGCAGTGTAGGCAGGCCCGGGGAGCTGTTTTTT	CASSVGRPGELFF
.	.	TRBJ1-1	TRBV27	TGTGCCAGCAGTTTGCGGGGGGCTGGGAACACTGAAGCTTTCTTT	CASSLRGAGNTEAFF
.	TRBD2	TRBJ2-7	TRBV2	TGTGCCAGCAGGGTAGCGGGACTTTCCTACGAGCAGTACTTC	CASRVAGLSYEQYF
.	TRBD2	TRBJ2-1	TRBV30	TGTGCGTGTATGACTAGCGGGATGAACAATGAGCAGTTCTTC	CACMTSGMNNEQFF
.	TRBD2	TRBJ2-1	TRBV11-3	TGTGCCAGCAGTCCTAGCGGGACTTCGTACAATGAGCAGTTCTTC	CASSPSGTSYNEQFF
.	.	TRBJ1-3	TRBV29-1	TGCAGCGTTCAAGAACACTCTGGAAACACCATATATTTT	CSVQEHSGNTIYF
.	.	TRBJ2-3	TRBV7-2	TGTGCCAGCAGCTTAGCTACTAGTAGGGACACAGATACGCAGTATTTT	CASSLATSRDTDTQYF
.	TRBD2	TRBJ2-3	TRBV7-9	TGTGCCAGCAGCCCAGGCCCCTTAGGCGGGAGGGCCGCAGATACGCAGTATTTT	CASSPGPLGGRAADTQYF
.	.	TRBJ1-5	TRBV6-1	TGTGCCAGCAGTGACAGGGGAGATCAGCCCCAGCATTTT	CASSDRGDQPQHF
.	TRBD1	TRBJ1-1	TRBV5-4	TGTGCCAGCAGCTTGGCAGGGGGAATGAACACTGAAGCTTTCTTT	CASSLAGGMNTEAFF
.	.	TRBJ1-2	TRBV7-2	TGTGCCAGCAGCTTACCTCAGGGGTTTGGGGGTGGCTACACCTTC	CASSLPQGFGGGYTF
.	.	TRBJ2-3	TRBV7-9	TGTGCCAGCACCCCTGGCCGGGAGAGCACAGATACGCAGTATTTT	CASTPGRESTDTQYF